This TCR beta chain was recorded in a study of T-cell memory formation after mild COVID-19. Study results and caveats: Mainly in CM and EM were contracting CD4+ clones; CD8+ were in EMRA. The second-wave clones peaking on day 37 were not confirmed as SARS-CoV-2-specific.

Regarding this clonotype: Its antigen is unknown.

CDR3 length equals 15 residues. The germline V gene encodes CDR1 LGHNA and CDR2 YSLEER. Trimming shortened V by 1 base and J by 6 bases, and 14 bases separated the two germline ends. TCRdb reanalysed the 5' RACE reads using MiXCR and keeps one entry per CDR3 protein. The sample shows roughly 80,000 distinct CDR3 sequences, around a quarter of them seen only once. The sample was PBMCs or a T cell subset sorted from them (not recorded which). The chain employs TRBV4-3 and TRBJ2-3; possibly TRBD2 for D (6 bases). The receptor's source is a man younger than 30 who had mild COVID-19 (a few samples of this study predate the infection). Cell type and time point are not known. Here the CDR3 DNA reads TGCGCCAGCAGCCAAGTGGGGGGAGTGTCGGATACGCAGTATTTT. Residues: CASSQVGGVSDTQYF.